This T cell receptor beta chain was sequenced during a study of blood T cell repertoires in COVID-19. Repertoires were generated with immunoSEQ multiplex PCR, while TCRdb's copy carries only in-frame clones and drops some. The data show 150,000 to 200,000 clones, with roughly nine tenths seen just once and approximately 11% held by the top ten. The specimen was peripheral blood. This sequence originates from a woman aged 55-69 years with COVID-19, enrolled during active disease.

The CDR3 DNA follows: TGTGCCAGCAGCTTAGTAGCTAGCGGGAGCTCCTACGAGCAGTACTTC. Encoded protein: CASSLVASGSSYEQYF. J is TRBJ2-7 and V is TRBV7-2, with TRBD2 identical over 10 bases. CDR1 is SGHTA and CDR2 is FQGNSA in the germline V gene. J gave up 0 bases and V 1 base, and 3 bases lay outside the gene matches. This CDR3 spans 16 amino acids.